A single sample gave rise to the 18 T cell receptor beta chains below, sequenced in a study of control samples from healthy donors and cancer patients. TCRdb's copy holds only in-frame clones and misses some; the assay was immunoSEQ multiplex PCR. Of 150,000 to 200,000 clones listed, about 90% are singletons. Sequenced material: blood. These receptors were taken from a man between 18 and 35 years old in good health.

The chain is built from TRBV30 and TRBJ1-1; D call uncertain. CDR3 length: 14 amino acids. V was clipped by 4 bases and J by 1 base, with 13 bases between them. Germline-derived CDR1 and CDR2 are GTSNPN and SVGIG (reference sequence). The CDR3 nucleotides are TGTGCCTGGAATAGTGTAGACTCGAACACTGAAGCTTTCTTT. It yields the protein CAWNSVDSNTEAFF. The whole variable domain, filled in from reference TRBV30 and TRBJ1-1, reads SQTIHQWPATLVQPVGSPLSLECTVEGTSNPNLYWYRQAAGRGLQLLFYSVGIGQISSEVPQNLSASRPQDRQFILSSKKLLLSDSGFYLCAWNSVDSNTEAFFGQGTRLTVV.

The chain uses TRBV20-1 and TRBJ2-5, with D unclear. The CDR3 is 11 amino acids. Per the germline V gene, CDR1 is DFQATT and CDR2 is SNEGSKA (reference sequence). Deletions cut 6 bases from V and 5 bases from J, with 10 bases between. This CDR3 is CSAEHSETQYF. CDR3 coding DNA: TGCAGTGCGGAACATAGCGAGACCCAGTACTTC.

The sample holds a few counts of this clone. The V call is TRBV30, the J call TRBJ1-6, with D hard to call. Germline V lookup: CDR1 GTSNPN, CDR2 SVGIG (reference sequence). This CDR3 has 17 residues. Deletions cut 2 bases from V and 0 bases from J, with 14 bases between. CDR3 coding DNA: TGTGCCTGGAGTCCCCCCGGACCAAGCTCCTATAATTCACCCCTCCACTTT. This codes for CAWSPPGPSSYNSPLHF.

The chain joins TRBV19 to TRBJ1-2; D might be TRBD1 (5 bases). Between the trimmed V and J ends, which lost 1 base and 4 bases, there was a span of 13 bases. The germline V gene has CDR1 LNHDA and CDR2 SQIVND (reference sequence). The CDR3 runs to 15 residues. CDR3 nucleotides: TGTGCCAGTAGTATAGCTCTCACCGGGACCTATGGCTACACCTTC. Translating gives CASSIALTGTYGYTF.

This clone was seen once. The rearrangement joins TRBV5-6 to TRBJ2-7; D not resolved. Germline V gene data show CDR1 as SGHDT and CDR2 as YYEEEE. The ends were cut back, 4 bases at V and 2 bases at J, with 7 bases in the middle. The CDR3 runs to 12 residues. DNA for the CDR3: TGTGCCAGCAGCCGCGCGACCTACGAGCAGTACTTC. It is translated as CASSRATYEQYF.

The chain uses TRBV9 and TRBJ2-1; the D gene is possibly TRBD2 (6 bases). This CDR3 comprises 14 residues. V gave up 3 bases and J gave up 10 bases, with 17 bases separating them. The germline gives CDR1 SGDLS, CDR2 YYNGEE. CDR3 coding DNA: TGTGCCAGCAGCGGAACTAGCTCTACAGGAGAGCAGTTCTTC. Translating it yields CASSGTSSTGEQFF.

The chain couples TRBV21-1 to TRBJ1-1; TRBD1, the table's D call, lacks a check against the DNA. TRBV21-1 is described as a pseudogene. The CDR3 covers 19 residues. CDR3: CASSKAAGQGPSRAAEAFF. CDR3 nucleotide sequence: TGTGCCAGCAGCAAAGCAGCGGGACAGGGACCGAGTCGGGCCGCTGAAGCTTTCTTT.

This clone was observed a few times. Other DNA variants within this sample encode the same CDR3. Written as DNA, the CDR3 is TGTGCCAGCAGCTTAGACAGGGGGCGCGGCTACACCTTC. This gives the protein CASSLDRGRGYTF. The rearrangement uses TRBV11-2 and TRBJ1-2, with 8 bases fitting TRBD1. V lost 0 bases to trimming and J lost 8 bases; unmatched junction nucleotides: 2. This CDR3 region has 13 residues. Looked up from germline, CDR1 is SGHAT and CDR2 is FQNNGV.

The chain has TRBV2 and TRBJ1-1; D may be TRBD1 (5 bases). V lost 4 bases and J lost 5, with 11 bases in between. In germline, CDR1 is SNHLY, CDR2 FYNNEI. The CDR3 spans 13 residues. The CDR3 DNA follows: TGTGCCAGCAGTGGGGTGGAGGGGACTGAAGCTTTCTTT. Its translation: CASSGVEGTEAFF.

The chain employs TRBV5-3 and TRBJ2-7; D is undetermined. TRBV5-3 is annotated as an ORF whose role is uncertain. V lost 0 bases to trimming and J lost 5 bases, with 15 bases between them. This CDR3 is 15 amino acids long. CDR3 in amino acids: CARSLAHRTVHEQYF. DNA for the CDR3: TGTGCCAGAAGCTTGGCCCACCGAACGGTCCACGAGCAGTACTTC.

The chain couples TRBV28 to TRBJ2-3; D possibly corresponds to TRBD2 (7 bases). CDR1 is MDHEN, CDR2 SYDVKM, per germline. Trimming left V 5 bases short and J 7 bases short, with 13 bases between. This CDR3 is built from 13 residues. CDR3: CASSLGGANTQYF. As DNA, the CDR3 is TGTGCCAGCAGTCTTGGGGGGGCAAATACGCAGTATTTT.

As DNA, the CDR3 is TGTGCCTACGCCCTTGGGGAAAAACTGTTTTTT. Residues: CAYALGEKLFF. The chain uses TRBV6-5 and TRBJ1-4; the D is unclear. The CDR3 spans 11 residues. V lost 11 bases, J lost 8 bases, and 12 bases lay in between. Germline V CDR1 and CDR2: MNHEY, SVGAGI.

The V call is TRBV7-2, the J call TRBJ2-7; 8 positions agree with TRBD2. There are 16 residues in the CDR3. Trimming removed 5 bases from V and 0 bases from J; junction bases left unmatched: 9. Looked up from germline, CDR1 is SGHTA and CDR2 is FQGNSA. In nucleotides, the CDR3 is TGTGCCAGCAGCCAGGGTGGCGGGGGGCCCTCCTACGAGCAGTACTTC. The encoded protein is CASSQGGGGPSYEQYF.

This clone was seen once. The V gene is TRBV4-1, the J gene TRBJ2-7; D gene uncertain. V was pared by 0 bases and J by 1 base, with 10 bases between. The CDR3 is 15 residues long. Germline loops: CDR1 MGHRA, CDR2 YSYEKL. The CDR3 loop reads CASSQEPRVSYEQYF. Here the CDR3 DNA reads TGCGCCAGCAGCCAAGAACCCCGGGTTTCCTACGAGCAGTACTTC.

The gene calls are TRBV6-2 or TRBV6-3 and TRBJ2-2, with D uncertain. Trimming took 3 bases from V and 2 from J, leaving 13 bases between them. The CDR3 loop spans 16 amino acids. Germline values: CDR1 MNHEY, CDR2 SVGEGT. CDR3 in DNA: TGTGCCAGCAGTTATGTAGGACGTACTAACACCGGGGAGCTGTTTTTT. Translating it yields CASSYVGRTNTGELFF.

The gene calls are TRBV7-9 and TRBJ2-3; no definite D call. The CDR3 runs to 15 residues. Germline V gene data show CDR1 as SEHNR and CDR2 as FQNEAQ (reference sequence). The ends were cut back, 3 bases at V and 2 bases at J, with 12 bases in the middle. The CDR3 DNA reads TGTGCCAGCAGCTTGAGCCGGGCCTCCACAGATACGCAGTATTTT. Protein: CASSLSRASTDTQYF.

The V gene is TRBV7-3, the J gene TRBJ1-6; D is undetermined. The CDR3 contains 15 residues. Germline CDR1 SGHTA, CDR2 FQGTGA. V was clipped by 1 base and J by 8 bases, with 12 bases between them. CDR3 in amino acids: CASSLRSGLDSPLHF. The CDR3 bases are TGTGCCAGCAGCTTAAGATCTGGGCTGGATTCACCCCTCCACTTT. Full variable domain (missing parts from reference TRBV7-3 and TRBJ1-6): GAGVSQTPSNKVTEKGKYVELRCDPISGHTALYWYRQSLGQGPEFLIYFQGTGAADDSGLPNDRFFAVRPEGSVSTLKIQRTERGDSAVYLCASSLRSGLDSPLHFGNGTRLTVT.

The V gene is TRBV7-6, the J gene TRBJ1-1, with 7 bases identical to TRBD1. The V segment lost 5 bases and the J segment 6 bases; nucleotides outside the gene matches: 12. The CDR3 runs to 15 residues. The V gene's germline CDR1 is SGHVS and CDR2 FNYEAQ. This CDR3 is CASSNWPGQPSEAFF. The CDR3 bases are TGTGCCAGCAGCAATTGGCCGGGACAGCCCTCTGAAGCTTTCTTT.